The 29 T cell receptor beta chains listed next were all sequenced from one sample in a study of blood T cell repertoires in COVID-19. Here immunoSEQ multiplex PCR was the method, and the copy in TCRdb shows in-frame clones only, minus some. The table has roughly 250,000 clones, 82% seen once; the top ten hold under 5.5%. The source material was peripheral blood. Every receptor here comes from a woman older than 75 with active or convalescent COVID-19.

The chain couples TRBV5-1 to TRBJ2-1, with D perhaps TRBD1 (6 bases). Between the trimmed V and J ends, which lost 0 bases and 1 base, there was a span of 8 bases. Germline CDR1 reads SGHRS; CDR2 reads YFSETQ. CDR3 length: 15 amino acids. CDR3 coding DNA: TGCGCCAGCAGCTTGGTACAGGGATCCTACAATGAGCAGTTCTTC. Translating it yields CASSLVQGSYNEQFF. The variable domain in full, completed from reference TRBV5-1 and TRBJ2-1, reads KAGVTQTPRYLIKTRGQQVTLSCSPISGHRSVSWYQQTPGQGLQFLFEYFSETQRNKGNFPGRFSGRQFSNSRSEMNVSTLELGDSALYLCASSLVQGSYNEQFFGPGTRLTVL.

The V call is TRBV9, the J call TRBJ2-1; TRBD2 agrees at 9 bases. CDR3 length equals 18 residues. Germline CDR1 reads SGDLS; CDR2 reads YYNGEE. Unmatched junction bases numbered 20, after V lost 4 bases and J lost 9 bases. CDR3 residues: CASSLGGGGASGVGEQFF. Here the CDR3 DNA reads TGTGCCAGCAGCCTCGGAGGGGGAGGGGCTAGCGGGGTTGGTGAGCAGTTCTTC. The whole variable domain, filled in from reference TRBV9 and TRBJ2-1, reads DSGVTQTPKHLITATGQRVTLRCSPRSGDLSVYWYQQSLDQGLQFLIQYYNGEERAKGNILERFSAQQFPDLHSELNLSSLELGDSALYFCASSLGGGGASGVGEQFFGPGTRLTVL.

The chain links TRBV11-2 to TRBJ1-1; TRBD1 matches 9 bases. Unmatched junction bases numbered 8, after V lost 5 bases and J lost 1 base. The CDR3 totals 16 residues. The V gene's germline CDR1 is SGHAT and CDR2 FQNNGV. CDR3 bases: TGTGCCAGCAGCGCCTGGGACAGGGCGGGGAACACTGAAGCTTTCTTT. This translates into CASSAWDRAGNTEAFF.

This clone was seen only a few times. V is TRBV7-9 and J is TRBJ2-2; a possible D gene is TRBD1 (5 bases). V lost 2 bases, J lost 6 bases, and 13 bases lay in between. Germline V CDR1 and CDR2: SEHNR, FQNEAQ (reference sequence). The CDR3 is made up of 15 amino acids. The CDR3 is CASSLLGDVAGELFF. CDR3 in DNA: TGTGCCAGCAGCTTATTAGGGGATGTCGCCGGGGAGCTGTTTTTT.

The genes are TRBV18 and TRBJ2-7; D remains ambiguous. The CDR3 loop spans 16 amino acids. V was cut by 0 bases and J by 4 bases, with 16 bases left in between. In germline, CDR1 is KGHSH, CDR2 LQKENI. The DNA of the CDR3 is TGTGCCAGCTCACCACCAACAGCCCGGCTGTCATACGAGCAGTACTTC. Protein sequence: CASSPPTARLSYEQYF.

The chain uses TRBV5-5 and TRBJ1-1, with D unclear. Trimming took 0 bases from V and 3 from J, leaving 6 bases between them. There are 13 residues in the CDR3. In germline, CDR1 is SGHKS, CDR2 YYEKEE (reference sequence). CDR3 nucleotides: TGTGCCAGCAGCTTGGAATTCTACACTGAAGCTTTCTTT. As protein: CASSLEFYTEAFF. The variable domain in full, completed from reference TRBV5-5 and TRBJ1-1, reads DAGVTQSPTHLIKTRGQQVTLRCSPISGHKSVSWYQQVLGQGPQFIFQYYEKEERGRGNFPDRFSARQFPNYSSELNVNALLLGDSALYLCASSLEFYTEAFFGQGTRLTVV.

This clone was recorded once. V usage is TRBV5-1 and J usage is TRBJ1-1, with D hard to call. CDR3 size: 14 residues. V lost 0 bases to trimming and J lost 1 base, with 7 bases between them. Germline loops: CDR1 SGHRS, CDR2 YFSETQ. The DNA for the CDR3 is TGCGCCAGCAGCTTGGACGGTGGGAACACTGAAGCTTTCTTT. Protein sequence: CASSLDGGNTEAFF.

The chain is built from TRBV6-5 and TRBJ1-2, with a tentative D call TRBD1 (5 bases). This CDR3 is 14 amino acids long. The germline CDR1 and CDR2 sequences are MNHEY and SVGAGI. Between the trimmed V and J ends, which lost 0 bases and 6 bases, there was a span of 11 bases. The DNA of the CDR3 is TGTGCCAGCAGTTACTCGAGGGGACTCGATGGCTACACCTTC. Its translation: CASSYSRGLDGYTF.

The chain carries TRBV12-3 or TRBV12-4 and TRBJ2-7; 8 bases agree with TRBD1. The V gene end was trimmed by 7 bases and the J gene end by 4 bases; junction bases not matched to a gene: 3. The CDR3 has 12 amino acids. CDR3 DNA: TGTGCCAGCACGCAGGGGGCTTACGAGCAGTACTTC. This codes for CASTQGAYEQYF.

V usage is TRBV24-1 and J usage is TRBJ2-3, with 8 bases matching TRBD2. The germline V gene encodes CDR1 KGHDR and CDR2 SFDVKD. With V trimmed by 12 bases and J by 6 bases, 10 bases remained unmatched. The CDR3 consists of 13 residues. Here the CDR3 reads CASSGGGLDTQYF. Here the CDR3 DNA reads TGTGCCTCATCGGGCGGGGGGTTGGATACGCAGTATTTT.

The chain recombines TRBV18 with TRBJ2-3, with D hard to call. The CDR3 runs to 16 residues. Germline values: CDR1 KGHSH, CDR2 LQKENI. V lost 3 bases and J 1 base, leaving 14 bases between the germline ends. CDR3 loop: CASSPVRGYGTDTQYF. In DNA, the CDR3 is TGTGCCAGCTCACCCGTTAGAGGTTACGGCACAGATACGCAGTATTTT.

The chain uses TRBV7-6 and TRBJ2-5; 9 bases match TRBD2. The germline V gene encodes CDR1 SGHVS and CDR2 FNYEAQ. V was pared by 1 base and J by 4 bases, with 7 bases of the junction left unmatched. There are 16 residues in the CDR3. The CDR3 region has the DNA TGTGCCAGCAGCTTAGTGGGAGCGGGGGGTTCAGAGACCCAGTACTTC. Residues: CASSLVGAGGSETQYF.

The chain is built from TRBV7-9 and TRBJ2-3; 14 positions match TRBD2. Germline V lookup: CDR1 SEHNR, CDR2 FQNEAQ (reference sequence). The CDR3 runs to 16 residues. Trimming took 4 bases from V and 5 from J; bases not matched to a gene: 5. The CDR3 protein is CASSSRTSGRIDTQYF. The CDR3 nucleotides are TGTGCCAGCAGCTCCAGGACTAGCGGGAGGATAGATACGCAGTATTTT.

The V and J genes are TRBV5-4 and TRBJ2-1, with 10 positions matching TRBD2. The J segment lost 4 bases and the V segment lost 2 bases, leaving 6 bases of the junction unmatched. The V gene's germline CDR1 is SGHNT and CDR2 YYREEE (reference sequence). This CDR3 has 16 residues. The CDR3 nucleotides are TGTGCCAGCAGCTTCGGACTAGCGGAGGTATACAATGAGCAGTTCTTC. Its translation: CASSFGLAEVYNEQFF.

This clone was recorded a few times. The chain carries TRBV10-2 and TRBJ2-7; the match to TRBD1 covers 9 bases. V was pared by 8 bases and J by 6 bases, with 5 bases of the junction left unmatched. CDR3 size: 12 residues. Germline V gene data show CDR1 as WSHSY and CDR2 as SAAADI. CDR3 nucleotides: TGCGCCAGCGGGACAGGGCTTCTCGAGCAGTACTTC. Translation gives CASGTGLLEQYF.

Here the CDR3 DNA reads TGCAGCTCAAGTACAGGGAGCACTGAAGCTTTCTTT. It translates to CSSSTGSTEAFF. The chain combines TRBV29-1 with TRBJ1-1; maybe TRBD1 (6 bases). The CDR3 is 12 residues long. Germline CDR1 and CDR2: SQVTM and ANQGSEA. The ends were cut back, 8 bases at V and 4 bases at J, with 14 bases in the middle.

The CDR3: CASSTLQRTGEAFF. The DNA for the CDR3 is TGTGCCAGTAGCACTCTCCAGCGGACAGGTGAAGCTTTCTTT. V gene TRBV19 combines with J gene TRBJ1-1; 7 positions match TRBD1. V shed 6 bases, J shed 7 bases, and the junction held 11 bases outside the gene matches. The CDR3 consists of 14 residues. CDR1 is LNHDA and CDR2 is SQIVND in the germline V gene (reference sequence).

The CDR3 loop reads CASSQGAGPAYEQYF. CDR3 in DNA: TGTGCCAGCAGCCAGGGGGCAGGGCCGGCCTACGAGCAGTACTTC. J is TRBJ2-7 and V is TRBV11-2, with 8 bases identical to TRBD1. This CDR3 has 15 residues. Germline CDR1 and CDR2: SGHAT and FQNNGV. Germline trimming cut 5 bases from V and 2 bases from J; bases unmatched to any gene: 8.

The rearrangement uses TRBV7-2 and TRBJ1-6; D gene unclear. The CDR3 covers 14 residues. CDR1 and CDR2 (germline): SGHTA, FQGNSA. Trimming took 5 bases from V and 10 from J, leaving 15 bases between them. CDR3 coding DNA: TGTGCCAGCAGCCCCCCCGGGATCACATCACCCCTCCACTTT. Its protein is CASSPPGITSPLHF.

This clone showed up just a few times. The same CDR3 also results from other DNA sequences found in this sample. The chain links TRBV28 to TRBJ1-2, with TRBD1 matching 7 bases. V shed 2 bases and J 1 base; nucleotides not matched to a gene: 1. The CDR3 has 14 residues. Germline lookup yields CDR1 MDHEN and CDR2 SYDVKM. The CDR3 DNA reads TGTGCCAGCAGTTTACAGGGGGGTAACTATGGCTACACCTTC. It is translated as CASSLQGGNYGYTF.

This clone was counted a single time. This rearrangement joins TRBV5-4 to TRBJ2-3; 9 nucleotides match TRBD2. The germline V gene encodes CDR1 SGHNT and CDR2 YYREEE (reference sequence). V lost 3 bases and J lost 0; bases outside the gene matches: 8. This CDR3 is built from 17 residues. The CDR3 loop is CASSSLTSGGSTDTQYF. CDR3 coding DNA: TGTGCCAGCAGCTCCCTGACTAGCGGAGGTAGCACAGATACGCAGTATTTT.

The rearrangement uses TRBV5-6 and TRBJ1-4; TRBD1 might be the D (6 bases). With 2 bases removed from V and 6 bases from J, the gap between germline ends came to 14 bases. Germline CDR1 SGHDT, CDR2 YYEEEE. This CDR3 spans 15 amino acids. This CDR3 reads CASSFTRGEYEKLFF. The CDR3 DNA follows: TGTGCCAGCAGCTTCACCAGGGGAGAATATGAAAAACTGTTTTTT.

V gene TRBV2 combines with J gene TRBJ1-1; a weak D match, TRBD1 (5 bases). The germline V gene encodes CDR1 SNHLY and CDR2 FYNNEI. The CDR3 extends over 13 amino acids. V lost 8 bases to trimming and J lost 1 base, with 11 bases between them. This chain's CDR3 is CASDQQGNTEAFF. The CDR3 nucleotides are TGTGCCAGCGACCAGCAGGGGAACACTGAAGCTTTCTTT.

The CDR3 loop is CASSLASGSWGEQYF. The CDR3, as DNA: TGTGCCAGCAGCTTAGCTAGCGGGAGCTGGGGCGAGCAGTACTTC. The J gene is TRBJ2-7, the V gene TRBV7-9, with 9 bases identical to TRBD2. Per the germline V gene, CDR1 is SEHNR and CDR2 is FQNEAQ (reference sequence). The V and J ends lost 0 bases and 6 bases, in that order; junction bases with no gene match: 6. This CDR3 is built from 15 residues.

The chain links TRBV5-6 to TRBJ2-5, with 9 bases that match TRBD2. The CDR3 consists of 15 residues. The germline V gene has CDR1 SGHDT and CDR2 YYEEEE. The trim removed 4 bases at V and 1 base at J, leaving 5 bases unmatched. The CDR3 reads CASSGTSLGQETQYF. The CDR3 region has the DNA TGTGCCAGCAGCGGGACTAGCTTGGGCCAAGAGACCCAGTACTTC.

This clone was counted between two and nine times. V is TRBV11-2 and J is TRBJ1-1; 7 positions agree with TRBD1. CDR3 length: 12 residues. Looked up from germline, CDR1 is SGHAT and CDR2 is FQNNGV. Trimming cost V 3 bases and J 8 bases; bases outside gene matches: 3. CDR3 region: CASSLEGGEAFF. The CDR3 nucleotides are TGTGCCAGCAGCTTGGAAGGGGGCGAAGCTTTCTTT.

V gene TRBV27 combines with J gene TRBJ1-2; D may be TRBD1 (6 bases). This CDR3 contains 14 residues. Deletions cut 5 bases from V and 7 bases from J, with 17 bases between. CDR1 MNHEY and CDR2 SMNVEV come from the germline V gene (reference sequence). The CDR3 DNA reads as TGTGCCAGCAGTACCACCCGGGGGGCCGTTGGCTACACCTTC. This sequence encodes CASSTTRGAVGYTF.

The gene calls are TRBV7-8 and TRBJ1-5; no reliable D call. In germline, CDR1 is SGHVS, CDR2 FQNEAQ. CDR3 length equals 16 residues. Trimming cost V 5 bases and J 3 bases, with 17 bases left between them. In DNA form, the CDR3 reads TGTGCCAGCAGCCCTGGACTGGCCTCACCCAATCAGCCCCAGCATTTT. This translates into CASSPGLASPNQPQHF.

The chain is built from TRBV28 and TRBJ2-1; possibly TRBD2 for D (6 bases). V lost 8 bases and J 0 bases, leaving 14 bases between the germline ends. The CDR3 sequence is 15 residues long. CDR1 MDHEN and CDR2 SYDVKM come from the germline V gene. CDR3 residues: CASWGMRGSYNEQFF. The CDR3 DNA reads as TGTGCCAGCTGGGGAATGCGGGGCTCCTACAATGAGCAGTTCTTC.